This TCR beta chain was recovered during a study of blood T cell repertoires in COVID-19. Germline V gene sequence: CDR1 LNHDA, CDR2 SQIVND (reference sequence). The CDR3 runs to 17 residues. V dropped 5 bases and J dropped 0 bases, with 17 bases sitting between them. Generated by immunoSEQ multiplex PCR, the TCRdb table keeps only in-frame clones and is missing some. The sample carries under 150,000 clones, 88% recorded once. What was sequenced was peripheral blood. This sequence joins TRBV19 and TRBJ1-3; D may be TRBD1 (5 bases). The clonotype was recovered from a human donor in a cohort sampled during active COVID-19. This chain's CDR3 is CASSGVGGIRSGNTIYF. The CDR3 coding sequence is TGTGCCAGTAGTGGCGTCGGGGGAATCCGCTCTGGAAACACCATATATTTT.